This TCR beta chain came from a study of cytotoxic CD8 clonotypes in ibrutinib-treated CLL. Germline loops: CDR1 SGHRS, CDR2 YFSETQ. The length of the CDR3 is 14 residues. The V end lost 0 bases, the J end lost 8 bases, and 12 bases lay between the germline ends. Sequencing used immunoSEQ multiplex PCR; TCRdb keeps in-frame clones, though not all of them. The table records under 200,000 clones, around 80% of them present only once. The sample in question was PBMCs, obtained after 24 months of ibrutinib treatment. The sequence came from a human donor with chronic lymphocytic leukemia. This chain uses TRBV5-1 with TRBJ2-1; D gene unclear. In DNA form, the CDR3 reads TGCGCCAGCAGCTTGGCCCCCCAAACGGATGAGCAGTTCTTC. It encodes CASSLAPQTDEQFF. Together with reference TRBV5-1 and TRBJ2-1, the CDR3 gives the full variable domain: KAGVTQTPRYLIKTRGQQVTLSCSPISGHRSVSWYQQTPGQGLQFLFEYFSETQRNKGNFPGRFSGRQFSNSRSEMNVSTLELGDSALYLCASSLAPQTDEQFFGPGTRLTVL.